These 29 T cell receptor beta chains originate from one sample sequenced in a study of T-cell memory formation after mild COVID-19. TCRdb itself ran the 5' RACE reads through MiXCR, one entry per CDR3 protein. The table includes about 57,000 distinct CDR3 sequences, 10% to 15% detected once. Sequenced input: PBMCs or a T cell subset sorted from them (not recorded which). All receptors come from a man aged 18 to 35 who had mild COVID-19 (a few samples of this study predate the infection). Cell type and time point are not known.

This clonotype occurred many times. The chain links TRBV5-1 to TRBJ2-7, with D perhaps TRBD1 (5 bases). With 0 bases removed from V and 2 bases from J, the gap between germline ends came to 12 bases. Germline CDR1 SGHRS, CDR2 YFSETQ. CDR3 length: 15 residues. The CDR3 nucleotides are TGCGCCAGCAGCTTGGTACAGGTTCGGCCCTACGAGCAGTACTTC. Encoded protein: CASSLVQVRPYEQYF.

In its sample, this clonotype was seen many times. CDR3 region: CASSVEDSYNEQFF. The CDR3 DNA reads as TGTGCCAGCAGCGTAGAGGACTCCTACAATGAGCAGTTCTTC. This sequence joins TRBV9 and TRBJ2-1; no clear D gene. Deletions cut 0 bases from V and 0 bases from J, with 4 bases between. Germline CDR1 reads SGDLS; CDR2 reads YYNGEE. The CDR3 is made up of 14 amino acids.

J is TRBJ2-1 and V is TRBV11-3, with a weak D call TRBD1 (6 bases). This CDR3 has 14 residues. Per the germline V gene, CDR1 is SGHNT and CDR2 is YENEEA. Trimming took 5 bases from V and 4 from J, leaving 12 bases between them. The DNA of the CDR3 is TGTGCCAGCAGCCCCTCGACAGGTTACAATGAGCAGTTCTTC. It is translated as CASSPSTGYNEQFF.

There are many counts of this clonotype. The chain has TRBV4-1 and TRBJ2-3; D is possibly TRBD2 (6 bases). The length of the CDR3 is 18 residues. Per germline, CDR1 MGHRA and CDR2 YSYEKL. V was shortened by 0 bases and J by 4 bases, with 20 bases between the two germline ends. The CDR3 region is CASSQDPPSAGIPDTQYF. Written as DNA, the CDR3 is TGCGCCAGCAGCCAAGACCCGCCCTCCGCGGGGATACCAGATACGCAGTATTTT.

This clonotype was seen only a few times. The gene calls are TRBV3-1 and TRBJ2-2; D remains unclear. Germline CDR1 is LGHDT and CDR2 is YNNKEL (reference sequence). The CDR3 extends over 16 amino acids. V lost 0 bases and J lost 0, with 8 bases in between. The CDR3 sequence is CASSQEPASNTGELFF. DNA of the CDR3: TGTGCCAGCAGCCAAGAACCAGCATCGAACACCGGGGAGCTGTTTTTT.

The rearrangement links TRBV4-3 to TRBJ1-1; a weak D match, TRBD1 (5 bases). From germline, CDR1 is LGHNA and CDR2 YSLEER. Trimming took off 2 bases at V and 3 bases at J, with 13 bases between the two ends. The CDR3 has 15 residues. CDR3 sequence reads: CASSQFQGWDTEAFF. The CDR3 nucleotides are TGCGCCAGCAGCCAATTTCAGGGTTGGGACACTGAAGCTTTCTTT.

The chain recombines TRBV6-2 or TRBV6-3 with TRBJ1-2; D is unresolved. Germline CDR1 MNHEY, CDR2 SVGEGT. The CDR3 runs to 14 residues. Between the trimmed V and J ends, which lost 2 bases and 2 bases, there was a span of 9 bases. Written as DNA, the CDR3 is TGTGCCAGCAGTTACACGGGGTTGAACTATGGCTACACCTTC. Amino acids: CASSYTGLNYGYTF.

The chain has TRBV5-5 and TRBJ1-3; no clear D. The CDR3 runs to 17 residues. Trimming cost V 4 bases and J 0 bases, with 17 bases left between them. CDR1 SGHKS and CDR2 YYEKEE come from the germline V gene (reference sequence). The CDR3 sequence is CASSPDLTTSSGNTIYF. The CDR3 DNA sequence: TGTGCCAGCAGCCCCGATCTGACCACGAGCTCTGGAAACACCATATATTTT.

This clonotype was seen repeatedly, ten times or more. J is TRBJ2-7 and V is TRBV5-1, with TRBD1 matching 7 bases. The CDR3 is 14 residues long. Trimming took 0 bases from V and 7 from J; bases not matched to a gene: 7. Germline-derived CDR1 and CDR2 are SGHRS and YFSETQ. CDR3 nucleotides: TGCGCCAGCAGCTTGGGAGGGGGCCTGGGTGAGCAGTACTTC. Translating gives CASSLGGGLGEQYF. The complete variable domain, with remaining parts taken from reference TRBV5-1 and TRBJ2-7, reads KAGVTQTPRYLIKTRGQQVTLSCSPISGHRSVSWYQQTPGQGLQFLFEYFSETQRNKGNFPGRFSGRQFSNSRSEMNVSTLELGDSALYLCASSLGGGLGEQYFGPGTRLTVT.

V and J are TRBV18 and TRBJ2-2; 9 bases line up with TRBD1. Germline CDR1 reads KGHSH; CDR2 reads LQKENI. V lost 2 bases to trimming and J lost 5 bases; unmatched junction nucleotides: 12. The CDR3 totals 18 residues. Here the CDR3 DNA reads TGTGCCAGCTCACCAACCCCGGGACAGGGAAAAGGAACCGGGGAGCTGTTTTTT. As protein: CASSPTPGQGKGTGELFF.

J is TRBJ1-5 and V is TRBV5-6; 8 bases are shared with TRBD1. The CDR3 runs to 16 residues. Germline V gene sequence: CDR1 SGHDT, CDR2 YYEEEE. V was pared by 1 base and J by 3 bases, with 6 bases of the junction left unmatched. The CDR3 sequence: CASSLFTGGSNQPQHF. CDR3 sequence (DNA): TGTGCCAGCAGCTTGTTCACAGGGGGTTCCAATCAGCCCCAGCATTTT. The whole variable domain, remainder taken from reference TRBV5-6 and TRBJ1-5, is DAGVTQSPTHLIKTRGQQVTLRCSPKSGHDTVSWYQQALGQGPQFIFQYYEEEERQRGNFPDRFSGHQFPNYSSELNVNALLLGDSALYLCASSLFTGGSNQPQHFGDGTRLSIL.

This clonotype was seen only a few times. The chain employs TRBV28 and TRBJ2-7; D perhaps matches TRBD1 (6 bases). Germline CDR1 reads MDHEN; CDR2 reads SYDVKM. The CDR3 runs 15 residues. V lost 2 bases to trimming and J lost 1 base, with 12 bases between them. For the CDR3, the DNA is TGTGCCAGCAGTTTAGGACAGTCAGAATCCTACGAGCAGTACGTC. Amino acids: CASSLGQSESYEQYV.

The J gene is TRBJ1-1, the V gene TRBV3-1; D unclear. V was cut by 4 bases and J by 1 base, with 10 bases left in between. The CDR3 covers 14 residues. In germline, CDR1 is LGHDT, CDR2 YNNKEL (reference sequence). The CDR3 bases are TGTGCCAGCAGCCCGCTGTCAGGGAACACTGAAGCTTTCTTT. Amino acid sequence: CASSPLSGNTEAFF. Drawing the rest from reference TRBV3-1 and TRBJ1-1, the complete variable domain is DTAVSQTPKYLVTQMGNDKSIKCEQNLGHDTMYWYKQDSKKFLKIMFSYNNKELIINETVPNRFSPKSPDKAHLNLHINSLELGDSAVYFCASSPLSGNTEAFFGQGTRLTVV.

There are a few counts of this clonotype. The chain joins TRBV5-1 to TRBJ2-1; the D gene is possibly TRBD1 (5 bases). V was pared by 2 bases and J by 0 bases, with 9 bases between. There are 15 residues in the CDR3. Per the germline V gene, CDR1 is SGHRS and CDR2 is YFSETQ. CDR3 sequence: CASSLQASSYNEQFF. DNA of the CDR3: TGCGCCAGCAGCTTACAGGCTAGCTCCTACAATGAGCAGTTCTTC.

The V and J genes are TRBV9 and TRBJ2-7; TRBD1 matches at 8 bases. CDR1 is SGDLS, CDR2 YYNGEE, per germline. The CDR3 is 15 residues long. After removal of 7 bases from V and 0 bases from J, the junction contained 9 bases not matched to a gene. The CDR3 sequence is CASRPPGQDSYEQYV. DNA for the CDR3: TGTGCCAGCCGCCCTCCGGGACAGGACTCCTACGAGCAGTACGTC.

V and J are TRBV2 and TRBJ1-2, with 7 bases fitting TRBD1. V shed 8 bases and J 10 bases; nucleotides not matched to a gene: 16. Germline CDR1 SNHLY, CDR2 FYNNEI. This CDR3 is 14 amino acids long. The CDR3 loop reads CASLNPGTASVYTF. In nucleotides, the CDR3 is TGTGCCAGCCTGAATCCCGGGACAGCTTCGGTCTACACCTTC.

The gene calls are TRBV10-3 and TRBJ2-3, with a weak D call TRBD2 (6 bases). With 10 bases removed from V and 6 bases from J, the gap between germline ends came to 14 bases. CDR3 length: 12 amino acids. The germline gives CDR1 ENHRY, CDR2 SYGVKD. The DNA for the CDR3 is TGTGCCACCGCCGGACGGGAGGATACGCAGTATTTT. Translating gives CATAGREDTQYF.

The DNA for the CDR3 is TGTGCCAGCAGCTTTCGCGGAGTCGGTGAAAAACTGTTTTTT. It is translated as CASSFRGVGEKLFF. The chain has TRBV7-9 and TRBJ1-4; no firm D call. Deletions cut 3 bases from V and 7 bases from J, with 12 bases between. The CDR3 runs 14 residues. Looked up from germline, CDR1 is SEHNR and CDR2 is FQNEAQ (reference sequence). The full variable domain, its missing parts supplied by reference TRBV7-9 and TRBJ1-4, is DTGVSQNPRHKITKRGQNVTFRCDPISEHNRLYWYRQTLGQGPEFLTYFQNEAQLEKSRLLSDRFSAERPKGSFSTLEIQRTEQGDSAMYLCASSFRGVGEKLFFGSGTQLSVL.

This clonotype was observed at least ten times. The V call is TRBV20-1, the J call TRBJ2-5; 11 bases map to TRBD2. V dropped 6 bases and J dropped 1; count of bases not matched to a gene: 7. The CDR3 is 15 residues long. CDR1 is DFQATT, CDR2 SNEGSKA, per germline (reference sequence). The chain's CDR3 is CSAVLAGGSQETQYF. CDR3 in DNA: TGCAGTGCGGTGCTAGCGGGGGGCTCCCAAGAGACCCAGTACTTC.

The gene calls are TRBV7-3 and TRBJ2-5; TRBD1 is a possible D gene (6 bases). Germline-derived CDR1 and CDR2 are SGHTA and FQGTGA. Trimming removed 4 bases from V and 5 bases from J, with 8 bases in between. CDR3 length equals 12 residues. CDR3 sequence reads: CASSSTGETQYF. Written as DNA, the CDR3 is TGTGCCAGCAGCTCAACAGGGGAGACCCAGTACTTC.

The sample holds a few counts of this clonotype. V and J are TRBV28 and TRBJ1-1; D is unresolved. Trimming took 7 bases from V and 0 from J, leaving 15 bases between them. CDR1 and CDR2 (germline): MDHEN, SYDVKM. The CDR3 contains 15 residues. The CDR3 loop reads CASKDASGMNTEAFF. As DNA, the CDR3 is TGTGCCAGCAAGGACGCCTCGGGGATGAACACTGAAGCTTTCTTT.

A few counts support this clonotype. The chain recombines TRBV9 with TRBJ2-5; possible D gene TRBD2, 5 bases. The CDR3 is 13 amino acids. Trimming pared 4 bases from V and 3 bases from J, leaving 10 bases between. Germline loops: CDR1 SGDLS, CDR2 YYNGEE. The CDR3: CASSPTEEETQYF. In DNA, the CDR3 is TGTGCCAGCAGCCCGACGGAGGAAGAGACCCAGTACTTC.

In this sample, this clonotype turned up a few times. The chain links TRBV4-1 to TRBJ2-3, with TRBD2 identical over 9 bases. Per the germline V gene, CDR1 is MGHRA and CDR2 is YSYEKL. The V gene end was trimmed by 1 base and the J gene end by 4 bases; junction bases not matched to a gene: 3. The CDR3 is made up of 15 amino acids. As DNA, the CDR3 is TGCGCCAGCAGCCAAGGCGGGGGGGCCCCAGATACGCAGTATTTT. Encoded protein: CASSQGGGAPDTQYF.

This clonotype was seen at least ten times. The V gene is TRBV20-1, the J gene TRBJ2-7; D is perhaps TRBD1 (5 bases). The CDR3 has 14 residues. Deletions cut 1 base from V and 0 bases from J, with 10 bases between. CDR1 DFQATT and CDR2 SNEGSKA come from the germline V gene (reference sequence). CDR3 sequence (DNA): TGCAGTGCTAGAGGACTGACAGACTCCTACGAGCAGTACTTC. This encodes CSARGLTDSYEQYF.

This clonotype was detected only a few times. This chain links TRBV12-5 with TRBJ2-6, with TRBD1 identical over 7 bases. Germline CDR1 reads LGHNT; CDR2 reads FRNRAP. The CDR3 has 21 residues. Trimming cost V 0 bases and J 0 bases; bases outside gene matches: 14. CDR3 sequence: CASGLVPDLGQVYSGANVLTF. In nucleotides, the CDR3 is TGTGCTAGTGGTTTGGTACCTGACTTAGGACAGGTATACTCTGGGGCCAACGTCCTGACTTTC.

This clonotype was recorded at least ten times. The CDR3 here is CSALAGERTGELFF. The CDR3 coding sequence is TGCAGTGCTTTAGCGGGGGAACGCACCGGGGAGCTGTTTTTT. The genes are TRBV20-1 and TRBJ2-2; 9 bases agree with TRBD2. Germline loops: CDR1 DFQATT, CDR2 SNEGSKA (reference sequence). This CDR3 contains 14 residues. With V trimmed by 5 bases and J by 4 bases, 5 bases remained unmatched.

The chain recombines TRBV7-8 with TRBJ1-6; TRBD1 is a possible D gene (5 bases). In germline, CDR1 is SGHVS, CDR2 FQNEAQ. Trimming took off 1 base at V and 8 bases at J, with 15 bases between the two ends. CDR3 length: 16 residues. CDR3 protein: CASSLVGRVVDSPLHF. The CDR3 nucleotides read TGTGCCAGCAGCTTAGTCGGCAGGGTAGTCGATTCACCCCTCCACTTT. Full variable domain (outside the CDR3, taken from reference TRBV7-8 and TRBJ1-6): GAGVSQSPRYKVAKRGQDVALRCDPISGHVSLFWYQQALGQGPEFLTYFQNEAQLDKSGLPSDRFFAERPEGSVSTLKIQRTQQEDSAVYLCASSLVGRVVDSPLHFGNGTRLTVT.

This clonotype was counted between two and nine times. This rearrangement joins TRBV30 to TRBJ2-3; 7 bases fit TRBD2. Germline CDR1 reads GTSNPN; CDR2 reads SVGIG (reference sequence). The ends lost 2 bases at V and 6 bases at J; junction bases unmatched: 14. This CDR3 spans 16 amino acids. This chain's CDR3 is CAWSRSGAHRGDTQYF. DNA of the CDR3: TGTGCCTGGAGTAGGAGCGGGGCGCACAGAGGGGATACGCAGTATTTT.

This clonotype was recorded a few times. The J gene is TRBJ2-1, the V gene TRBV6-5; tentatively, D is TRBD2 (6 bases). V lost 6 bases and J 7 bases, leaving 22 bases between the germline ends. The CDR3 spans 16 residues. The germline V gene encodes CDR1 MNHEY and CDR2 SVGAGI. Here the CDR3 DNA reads TGTGCCAGCAGATCCGCCCCGGGCTCGGCGGGGAATGAGCAGTTCTTC. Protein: CASRSAPGSAGNEQFF.